This T cell receptor (beta chain) is from a study of STAT5B mutations in CD4+ large granular lymphocyte leukemia. Study outcomes and limitations: Top patient clones used TRBV06 genes more often: 8/27 versus 2/35 in controls.

About this clone itself: Its antigen is not identified.

V lost 2 bases and J 0 bases, leaving 13 bases between the germline ends. Germline V CDR1 and CDR2: MNHNS, SASEGT. The CDR3 is made up of 16 amino acids. This was a survey-level run. Per the original methods: The detection floor for productive clonotype frequency was 2.59 x 10-5. The protocol was immunoSEQ multiplex PCR, while the TCRdb copy is restricted to in-frame clones and leaves out a portion. That table gives V, J and clone size, and the DNA gave D and trimming. The data contain 34,000 or so clones, roughly 80% of them seen just once; the ten biggest clones take up about 4.5%. Sequencing was carried out using CD4+ T cells from blood buffy coats. This clonotype was obtained from a human donor in good health. The rearrangement joins TRBV6-1 to TRBJ2-5, with no clear D. CDR3 DNA sequence: TGTGCCAGCAGTGAACGGGCTGCTAAGTACCAAGAGACCCAGTACTTC. Protein sequence: CASSERAAKYQETQYF.